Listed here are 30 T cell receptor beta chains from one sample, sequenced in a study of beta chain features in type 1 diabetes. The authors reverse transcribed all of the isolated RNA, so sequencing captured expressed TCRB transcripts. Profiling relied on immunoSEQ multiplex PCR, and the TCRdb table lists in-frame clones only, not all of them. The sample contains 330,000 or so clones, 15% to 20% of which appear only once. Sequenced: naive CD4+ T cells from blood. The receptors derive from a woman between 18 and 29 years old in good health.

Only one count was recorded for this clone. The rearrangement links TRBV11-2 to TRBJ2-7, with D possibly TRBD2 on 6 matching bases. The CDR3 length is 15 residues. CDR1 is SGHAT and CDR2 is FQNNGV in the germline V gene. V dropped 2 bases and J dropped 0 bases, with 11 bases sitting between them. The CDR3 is CASSLHEGGSYEQYF. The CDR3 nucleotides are TGTGCCAGCAGCTTACACGAGGGAGGCTCCTACGAGCAGTACTTC.

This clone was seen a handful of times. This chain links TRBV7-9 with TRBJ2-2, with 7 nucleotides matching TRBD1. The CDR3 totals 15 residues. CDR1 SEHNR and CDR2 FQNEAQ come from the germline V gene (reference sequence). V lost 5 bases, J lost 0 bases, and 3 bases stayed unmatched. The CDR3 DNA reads TGTGCCAGCAGCCGAGGGGGCTCGAACACCGGGGAGCTGTTTTTT. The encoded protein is CASSRGGSNTGELFF.

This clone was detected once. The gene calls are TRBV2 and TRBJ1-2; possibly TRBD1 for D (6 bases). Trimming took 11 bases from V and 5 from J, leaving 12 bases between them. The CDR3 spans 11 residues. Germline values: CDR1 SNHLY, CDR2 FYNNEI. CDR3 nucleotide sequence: TGTGCCTCCGAGGGGACATATGGCTACACCTTC. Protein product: CASEGTYGYTF.

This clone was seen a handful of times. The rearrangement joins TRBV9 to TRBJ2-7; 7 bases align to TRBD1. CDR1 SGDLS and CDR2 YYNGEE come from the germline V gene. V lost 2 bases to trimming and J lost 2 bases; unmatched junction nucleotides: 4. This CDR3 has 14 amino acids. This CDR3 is CASSVSTGTYEQYF. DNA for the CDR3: TGTGCCAGCAGCGTCTCGACAGGGACCTACGAGCAGTACTTC.

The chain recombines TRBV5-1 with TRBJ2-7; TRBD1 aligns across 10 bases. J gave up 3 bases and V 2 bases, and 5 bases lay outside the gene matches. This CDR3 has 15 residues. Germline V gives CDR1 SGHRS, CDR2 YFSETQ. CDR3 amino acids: CASSFGDRGIYEQYF. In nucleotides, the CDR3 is TGCGCCAGCAGCTTCGGGGACAGGGGAATCTACGAGCAGTACTTC. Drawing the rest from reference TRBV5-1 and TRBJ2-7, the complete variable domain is KAGVTQTPRYLIKTRGQQVTLSCSPISGHRSVSWYQQTPGQGLQFLFEYFSETQRNKGNFPGRFSGRQFSNSRSEMNVSTLELGDSALYLCASSFGDRGIYEQYFGPGTRLTVT.

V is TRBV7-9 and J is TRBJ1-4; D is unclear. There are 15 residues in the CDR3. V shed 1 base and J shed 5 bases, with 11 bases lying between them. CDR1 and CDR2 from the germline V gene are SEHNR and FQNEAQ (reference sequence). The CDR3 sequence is CASSLEARGNEKLFF. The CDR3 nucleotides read TGTGCCAGCAGCTTAGAGGCGCGGGGAAATGAAAAACTGTTTTTT.

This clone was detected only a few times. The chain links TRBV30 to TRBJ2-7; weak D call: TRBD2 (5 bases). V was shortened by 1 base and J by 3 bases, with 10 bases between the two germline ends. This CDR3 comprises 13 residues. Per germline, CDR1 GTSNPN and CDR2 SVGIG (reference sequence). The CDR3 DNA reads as TGTGCCTGGAGTGGAGGGAATGACTACGAGCAGTACTTC. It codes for CAWSGGNDYEQYF.

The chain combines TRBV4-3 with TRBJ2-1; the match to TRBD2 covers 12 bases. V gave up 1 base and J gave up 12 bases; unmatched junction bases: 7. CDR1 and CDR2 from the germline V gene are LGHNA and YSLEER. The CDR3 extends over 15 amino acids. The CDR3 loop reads CASSQGTSGEWAQFF. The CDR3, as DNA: TGCGCCAGCAGCCAAGGGACTAGCGGGGAATGGGCGCAGTTCTTC.

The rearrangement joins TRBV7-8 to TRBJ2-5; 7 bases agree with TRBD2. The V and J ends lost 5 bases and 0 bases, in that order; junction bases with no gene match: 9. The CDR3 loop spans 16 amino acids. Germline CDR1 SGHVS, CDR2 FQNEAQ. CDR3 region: CASSVVVGRYQETQYF. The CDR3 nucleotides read TGTGCCAGCAGCGTTGTGGTCGGGAGGTACCAAGAGACCCAGTACTTC.

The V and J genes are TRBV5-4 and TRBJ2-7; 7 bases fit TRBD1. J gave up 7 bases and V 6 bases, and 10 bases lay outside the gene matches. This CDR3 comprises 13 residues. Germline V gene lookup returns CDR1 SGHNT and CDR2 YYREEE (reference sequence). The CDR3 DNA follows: TGTGCCAGCAATGTCGACAGGGCGGGTGAGCAGTACTTC. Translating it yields CASNVDRAGEQYF.

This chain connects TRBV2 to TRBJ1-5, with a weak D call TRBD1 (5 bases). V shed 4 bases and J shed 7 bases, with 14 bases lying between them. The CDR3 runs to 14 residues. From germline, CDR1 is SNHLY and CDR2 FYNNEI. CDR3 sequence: CASSAQGGEQPQHF. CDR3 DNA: TGTGCCAGCAGTGCCCAGGGAGGTGAACAGCCCCAGCATTTT.

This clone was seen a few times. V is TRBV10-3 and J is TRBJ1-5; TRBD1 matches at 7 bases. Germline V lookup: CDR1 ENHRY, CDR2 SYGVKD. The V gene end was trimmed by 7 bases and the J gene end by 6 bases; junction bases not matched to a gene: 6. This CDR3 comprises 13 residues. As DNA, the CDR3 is TGTGCCATCATGGCAGGGGGTGGTCAGCCCCAGCATTTT. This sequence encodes CAIMAGGGQPQHF.

The CDR3 DNA reads as TGTGCCAGCAGCTTACGAGGGGGTCCCTACAATGAGCAGTTCTTC. Amino acid sequence: CASSLRGGPYNEQFF. The rearrangement links TRBV11-1 to TRBJ2-1; possibly TRBD1 for D (6 bases). CDR3 size: 15 residues. V lost 2 bases to trimming and J lost 2 bases, with 10 bases between them. In germline, CDR1 is SGHAT, CDR2 FQDESV (reference sequence).

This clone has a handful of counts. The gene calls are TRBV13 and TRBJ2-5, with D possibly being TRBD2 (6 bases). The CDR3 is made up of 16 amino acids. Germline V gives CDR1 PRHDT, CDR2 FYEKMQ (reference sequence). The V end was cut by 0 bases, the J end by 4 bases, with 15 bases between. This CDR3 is CASSLGIRLVLETQYF. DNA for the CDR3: TGTGCCAGCAGCTTAGGAATCCGACTAGTATTAGAGACCCAGTACTTC.

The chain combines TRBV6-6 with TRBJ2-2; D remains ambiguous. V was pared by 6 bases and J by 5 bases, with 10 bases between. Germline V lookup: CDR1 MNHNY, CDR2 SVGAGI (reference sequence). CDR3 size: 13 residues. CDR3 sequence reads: CASSPGATGELFF. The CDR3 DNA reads TGTGCCAGCAGCCCCGGTGCGACCGGGGAGCTGTTTTTT.

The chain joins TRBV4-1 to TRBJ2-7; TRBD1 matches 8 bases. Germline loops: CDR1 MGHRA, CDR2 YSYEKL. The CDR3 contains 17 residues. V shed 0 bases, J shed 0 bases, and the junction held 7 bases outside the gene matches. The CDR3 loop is CASSQDRRQGSSYEQYF. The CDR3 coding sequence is TGCGCCAGCAGCCAAGATCGGAGACAGGGGAGCTCCTACGAGCAGTACTTC.

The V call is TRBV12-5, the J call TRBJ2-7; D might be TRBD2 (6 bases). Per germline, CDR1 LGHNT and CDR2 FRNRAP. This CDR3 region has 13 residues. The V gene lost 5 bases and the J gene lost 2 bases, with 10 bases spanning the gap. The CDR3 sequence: CASGLGGAYEQYF. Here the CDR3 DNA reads TGTGCTAGTGGTCTGGGCGGGGCCTACGAGCAGTACTTC.

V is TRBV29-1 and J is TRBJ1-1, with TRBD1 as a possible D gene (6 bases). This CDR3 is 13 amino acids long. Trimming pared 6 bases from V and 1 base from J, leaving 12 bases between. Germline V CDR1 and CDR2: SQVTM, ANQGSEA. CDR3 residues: CSVLGTTNTEAFF. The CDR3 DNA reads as TGCAGCGTCTTAGGGACAACGAACACTGAAGCTTTCTTT. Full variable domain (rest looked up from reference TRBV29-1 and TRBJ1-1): SAVISQKPSRDICQRGTSLTIQCQVDSQVTMMFWYRQQPGQSLTLIATANQGSEATYESGFVIDKFPISRPNLTFSTLTVSNMSPEDSSIYLCSVLGTTNTEAFFGQGTRLTVV.

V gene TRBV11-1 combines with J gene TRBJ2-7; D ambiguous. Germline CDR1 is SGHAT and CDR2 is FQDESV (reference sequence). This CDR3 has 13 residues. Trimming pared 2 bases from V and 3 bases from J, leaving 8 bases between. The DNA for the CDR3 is TGTGCCAGCAGCTTACCGCAACTCTACGAGCAGTACTTC. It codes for CASSLPQLYEQYF.

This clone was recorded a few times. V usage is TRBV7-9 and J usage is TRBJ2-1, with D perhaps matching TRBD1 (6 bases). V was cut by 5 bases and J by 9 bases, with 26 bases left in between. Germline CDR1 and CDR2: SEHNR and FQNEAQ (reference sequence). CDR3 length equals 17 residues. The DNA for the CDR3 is TGTGCCAGCAGCGGGGCCGGACAGTCAACTTCCGCATCTGAGCAGTTCTTC. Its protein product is CASSGAGQSTSASEQFF.

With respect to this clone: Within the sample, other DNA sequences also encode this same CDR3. The CDR3 loop is CASSSRTGSYEQYF. The CDR3 DNA reads as TGTGCCAGTAGTTCCAGGACAGGGTCCTACGAGCAGTACTTC. The rearrangement links TRBV19 to TRBJ2-7; 8 positions match TRBD1. Germline V lookup: CDR1 LNHDA, CDR2 SQIVND (reference sequence). The CDR3 loop spans 14 amino acids. Trimming cost V 5 bases and J 1 base; bases outside gene matches: 4. Based on the CDR3 plus reference TRBV19 and TRBJ2-7, the full variable domain is DGGITQSPKYLFRKEGQNVTLSCEQNLNHDAMYWYRQDPGQGLRLIYYSQIVNDFQKGDIAEGYSVSREKKESFPLTVTSAQKNPTAFYLCASSSRTGSYEQYFGPGTRLTVT.

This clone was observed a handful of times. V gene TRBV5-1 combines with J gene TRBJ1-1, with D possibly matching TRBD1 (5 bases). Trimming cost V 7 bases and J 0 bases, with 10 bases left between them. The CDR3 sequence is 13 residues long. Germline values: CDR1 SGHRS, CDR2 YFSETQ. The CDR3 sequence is CASYGGLNTEAFF. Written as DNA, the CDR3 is TGCGCCAGCTACGGGGGATTGAACACTGAAGCTTTCTTT.

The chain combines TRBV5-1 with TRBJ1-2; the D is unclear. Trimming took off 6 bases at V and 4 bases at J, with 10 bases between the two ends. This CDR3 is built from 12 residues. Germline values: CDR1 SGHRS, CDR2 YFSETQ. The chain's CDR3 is CASTGNFYGYTF. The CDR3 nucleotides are TGCGCCAGCACCGGGAACTTCTATGGCTACACCTTC.

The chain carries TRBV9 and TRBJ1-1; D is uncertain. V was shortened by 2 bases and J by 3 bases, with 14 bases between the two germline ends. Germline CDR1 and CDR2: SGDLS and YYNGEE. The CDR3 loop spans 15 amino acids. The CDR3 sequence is CASSVAGGWDTEAFF. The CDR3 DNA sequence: TGTGCCAGCAGCGTGGCGGGCGGGTGGGACACTGAAGCTTTCTTT.

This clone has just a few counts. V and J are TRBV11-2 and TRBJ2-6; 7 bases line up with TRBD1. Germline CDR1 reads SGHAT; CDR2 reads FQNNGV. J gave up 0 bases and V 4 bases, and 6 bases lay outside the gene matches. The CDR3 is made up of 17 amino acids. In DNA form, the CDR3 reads TGTGCCAGCAGCTGGGCGACAGGGTCCTCTGGGGCCAACGTCCTGACTTTC. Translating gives CASSWATGSSGANVLTF.

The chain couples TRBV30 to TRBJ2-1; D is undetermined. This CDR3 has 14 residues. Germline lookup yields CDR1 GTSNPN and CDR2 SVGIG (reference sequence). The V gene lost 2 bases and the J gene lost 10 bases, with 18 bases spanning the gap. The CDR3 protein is CAWSLVPPVGEQFF. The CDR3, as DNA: TGTGCCTGGAGTCTAGTGCCCCCCGTCGGGGAGCAGTTCTTC.

The CDR3 DNA reads as TGTGCCAGCAGCTCCCACAGGGGGTTCCCTACCTACGAGCAGTACTTC. This codes for CASSSHRGFPTYEQYF. The J gene is TRBJ2-7, the V gene TRBV7-9; 8 bases agree with TRBD1. V lost 4 bases, J lost 2 bases, and 10 bases stayed unmatched. This CDR3 has 16 residues. CDR1 is SEHNR, CDR2 FQNEAQ, per germline (reference sequence).

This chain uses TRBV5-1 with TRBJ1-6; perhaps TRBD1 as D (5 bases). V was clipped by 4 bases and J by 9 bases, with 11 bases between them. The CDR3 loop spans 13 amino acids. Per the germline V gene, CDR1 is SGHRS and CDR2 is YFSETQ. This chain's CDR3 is CASSEDNGSPLHF. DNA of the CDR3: TGCGCCAGCAGCGAGGACAACGGTTCACCCCTCCACTTT. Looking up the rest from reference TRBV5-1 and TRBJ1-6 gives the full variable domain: KAGVTQTPRYLIKTRGQQVTLSCSPISGHRSVSWYQQTPGQGLQFLFEYFSETQRNKGNFPGRFSGRQFSNSRSEMNVSTLELGDSALYLCASSEDNGSPLHFGNGTRLTVT.

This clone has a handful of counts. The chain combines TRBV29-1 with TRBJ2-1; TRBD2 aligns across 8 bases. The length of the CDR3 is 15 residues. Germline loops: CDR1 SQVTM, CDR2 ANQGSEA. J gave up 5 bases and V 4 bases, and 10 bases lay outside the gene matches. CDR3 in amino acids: CSVASGTRADNEQFF. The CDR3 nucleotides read TGCAGCGTTGCATCCGGGACTAGGGCCGACAATGAGCAGTTCTTC.

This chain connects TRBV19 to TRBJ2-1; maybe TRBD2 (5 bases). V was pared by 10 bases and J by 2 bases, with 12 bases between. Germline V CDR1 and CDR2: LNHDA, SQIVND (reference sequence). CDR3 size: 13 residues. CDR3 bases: TGTGCCACCGGAGGCGCTCCCTACAATGAGCAGTTCTTC. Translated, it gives CATGGAPYNEQFF.